These T cell receptor beta chains were read from a single sample in a study of patients and donors after allogeneic stem cell transplantation. TCRdb ran MiXCR on the RT-PCR reads and lists one entry per CDR3 protein. The sample gives some 960,000 distinct CDR3 sequences, 18% of which show up once; 5% to 7.5% is in the top ten. The sequenced sample was blood, either unsorted or a sorted T cell fraction (not recorded which). These receptors were obtained from a human donor who was either an allogeneic HSCT recipient or a stem cell or donor lymphocyte infusion donor (not recorded which). It is not recorded whose cells these are; they may come from a transplant donor. The CDR3 runs from the conserved cysteine through the conserved F or W. The D gene is left open where the match is weak. Part of the rows lack a size; the others show once, few, many or a class for expanded clones.

>TRBJ2-7|.|13|TRBV7-9|.
TGTGCCAGCAGCTTGATAGCGACTTACGAGCAGTACTTC
CASSLIATYEQYF
>TRBJ1-6|.|12|TRBV4-1|.
TGCGCCAGCAGCCAAGAATCGGCACCCCTCCACTTT
CASSQESAPLHF
>TRBJ2-1|few|15|TRBV5-1|TRBD2
TGCGCCAGCAGCCCGACTAGCGGGGGTATAGATGAGCAGTTCTTC
CASSPTSGGIDEQFF
>TRBJ2-4|many|18|TRBV12-3/TRBV12-4|.
TGTGCCAGCAGCACGAGGTTTTTCCCTAGAGGAGCCAAAAACATTCAGTACTTC
CASSTRFFPRGAKNIQYF
>TRBJ1-1|few|16|TRBV12-3/TRBV12-4|.
TGTGCCAGCAGTTATATTGACCTAAGGTCTAGCCGGGAAGCTGTCTTT
CASSYIDLRSSREAVF
>TRBJ2-7|few|17|TRBV12-3/TRBV12-4|TRBD1
TGTGCCAGCAGTTTAGTGTATAATCGGGACAGGCGGGACGAGCAGTACTTC
CASSLVYNRDRRDEQYF
>TRBJ2-7|many|14|TRBV9|.
TGTGCCAGCAGCGTAGCTGAGGGGAACTACGAGCAGTACTTC
CASSVAEGNYEQYF
>TRBJ2-5|few|15|TRBV7-9|TRBD1
TGTGCCAGCAGCCTCTCGACAGGGGATTCGGAGACCCAGTACTTC
CASSLSTGDSETQYF
>TRBJ2-4|.|13|TRBV6-1|TRBD2
TGTGCCAGCAATCTGGGGGGGGGTAACATTCAGTACTTC
CASNLGGGNIQYF
>TRBJ2-2|.|16|TRBV19|.
TGTGCCAGTAGTGCAGGGTGGACACGGTACACCGGGGAGCTGTTTTTT
CASSAGWTRYTGELFF
>TRBJ1-5|.|17|TRBV12-5|TRBD1
TGTGCTAGTGGTTTGGTCCGTGACAGGGGGAGCAATCAGCCCCAGCATTTT
CASGLVRDRGSNQPQHF
>TRBJ1-1|many|15|TRBV10-3|.
TGTGCCATCAGTGACCCGGGACAACCGAACACTGAAGCTTTCTTT
CAISDPGQPNTEAFF
>TRBJ2-2|.|16|TRBV5-1|TRBD2
TGCGCCAGCAGCTTCGGGCGGGGGTCCCTCACCGGGGAGCTGTTTTTT
CASSFGRGSLTGELFF
>TRBJ1-2|many|13|TRBV15|.
TGTGCCACCAGCAAAGACAGGCTATCTGGCTACACCTTC
CATSKDRLSGYTF
>TRBJ2-7|few|12|TRBV20-1|TRBD1
TGCAGTGCTAGGACAGGGGGCAGCGAGCAGTACTTC
CSARTGGSEQYF
>TRBJ2-3|few|15|TRBV7-3|.
TGTGCCAGCAGCTTAACCAGGTCTCCCACAGATACGCAGTATTTT
CASSLTRSPTDTQYF
>TRBJ1-5|few|16|TRBV12-3/TRBV12-4|.
TGTGCCAGCAGTTTGCGGCCAAAGTCGTACAATCAGCCCCAGCATTTT
CASSLRPKSYNQPQHF
>TRBJ2-6|many|12|TRBV20-1|.
TGCAGTTCGTACTCTGGGGCCAACGTCCTGACTTTC
CSSYSGANVLTF
>TRBJ2-1|.|12|TRBV27|.
TGTGCCAGCGGAGACTGGCCCGAGGAACAGTTCTTC
CASGDWPEEQFF
>TRBJ1-1|many|15|TRBV5-1|TRBD1
TGCGCCAGCAGCTTGGCCAAGGGACAGGGGCCTGAAGCTTTCTTT
CASSLAKGQGPEAFF
>TRBJ2-3|.|11|TRBV6-6|.
TGTGCCAGCGCCAGGGCAGATACGCAGTATTTT
CASARADTQYF
>TRBJ1-1|.|17|TRBV4-3|TRBD1
TGCGCCAGCAGCCAACAAGGCTCTACAGGGGGCTTCACTGAAGCTTTCTTT
CASSQQGSTGGFTEAFF
>TRBJ1-3|many|15|TRBV20-1|.
TGCAGTGCTGGGGAAGACCCTTCCGTCGGAAACACCATATATTTT
CSAGEDPSVGNTIYF
>TRBJ2-1|.|15|TRBV3-1|.
TGTGCCAGCAGCCCACCCAGGGTTTCCTACAATGAGCAGTTCTTC
CASSPPRVSYNEQFF
>TRBJ1-1|few|13|TRBV6-6|.
TGTGCCAGCAGACGACAGGAGACCCGTGAAGCTTTCTTT
CASRRQETREAFF